The T cell receptor beta chain under discussion was sequenced for a study of T cells in Graves' hyperthyroidism and ophthalmopathy. About the research overall: Peripheral blood was collected at initial diagnosis, before any treatment. General study points: Stable hyperthyroidism and ophthalmopathy were separated using 13 V-J signatures.

Germline CDR1 is MNHGY and CDR2 is SVAAGI. The CDR3 is 12 amino acids. Stability of Graves' hyperthyroidism was defined as absent ophthalmopathy progression within 18 months. Patients between 18 and 65 years old had hyperthyroidism, newly diagnosed and lasting under 2 months. As regards this clonotype: What it binds is unknown. At one end the junction does not follow the germline gene, possibly because of a read error.

Template material for amplifying TCR beta CDR3 regions consisted of RNA transcripts. The TCR CDR3 was amplified in a first-round RT-PCR using the HTBI primer set. Using its own MiXCR run on the multiplex PCR reads, TCRdb lists one record per CDR3 protein. This table has approximately 210,000 distinct CDR3 sequences, roughly 18% appearing once. The TCR was taken from a man between 50 and 59 years old with Graves' hyperthyroidism. J is TRBJ2-7 and V is TRBV6-9; tentative D call: TRBD2 (5 bases). Sequencing input: blood. The CDR3, as DNA: TGCGCCGCCGAGGGTATGGAGTACGAGCAGTACTTC. Protein sequence: CAAEGMEYEQYF.